The 4 T cell receptor beta chains presented below share a single source sample, sequenced in a study of graft-versus-host responses after intestinal transplantation. Processing released intraepithelial and lamina propria lymphocytes from the graft tissue. Produced via immunoSEQ multiplex PCR; TCRdb's table is partial and in-frame only. The sample lists 15,000 to 17,000 clones; around 70% were seen once. The material was ileum tissue, obtained 14 days after transplant. The receptors derive from a human patient who received an intestinal transplant, so some T cells may come from the graft donor.

The J gene is TRBJ1-1, the V gene TRBV5-5; D is undetermined. CDR3 length: 15 residues. Trimming pared 3 bases from V and 5 bases from J, leaving 17 bases between. Germline CDR1 SGHKS, CDR2 YYEKEE (reference sequence). The CDR3 DNA sequence: TGTGCCAGCAGCTCAAGCGGACTAGCAGTGACTGAAGCTTTCTTT. Its translation is CASSSSGLAVTEAFF.

The chain uses TRBV5-6 and TRBJ2-1, with D perhaps TRBD1 or TRBD2 (5 bases each). The CDR3 spans 17 residues. Trimming shortened V by 4 bases and J by 0 bases, and 17 bases separated the two germline ends. From germline, CDR1 is SGHDT and CDR2 YYEEEE. The CDR3 is CASSNFWGKPSYNEQFF. CDR3 sequence (DNA): TGTGCCAGCAGCAACTTCTGGGGGAAGCCCTCCTACAATGAGCAGTTCTTC.

This chain connects TRBV7-8 to TRBJ2-7, with TRBD2 matching 10 bases. V lost 4 bases to trimming and J lost 6 bases; unmatched junction nucleotides: 6. The CDR3 extends over 14 amino acids. Germline-derived CDR1 and CDR2 are SGHVS and FQNEAQ. CDR3: CASSSASGSSEQYF. The DNA for the CDR3 is TGTGCCAGCAGCTCAGCTAGCGGGAGCTCCGAGCAGTACTTC.

The J gene is TRBJ2-3, the V gene TRBV29-1, with 12 bases fitting TRBD2. Trimming cost V 6 bases and J 2 bases; bases outside gene matches: 15. CDR1 and CDR2 from the germline V gene are SQVTM and ANQGSEA. This CDR3 is 18 amino acids long. The CDR3 region has the DNA TGCAGCGTGAGGGGACTAGCGGGTGCTTCCTCTAACACAGATACGCAGTATTTT. This translates into CSVRGLAGASSNTDTQYF.